The rows below give T cell receptor beta chains drawn from one sample of a study of T cell responses to AZD1222 COVID-19 vaccine. Libraries were prepared by immunoSEQ multiplex PCR; TCRdb keeps only in-frame clonotypes and omits some of them. The sample includes 90,000 or so clones, over 85% of them seen just once. Source: peripheral blood, taken 28 days after the second AZD1222 dose. Receptor source: an adult who received the AZD1222 COVID-19 vaccine. CDR3s include the opening cysteine and the closing phenylalanine or tryptophan.

TRBJ2-7	TRBV5-4	CASSWTGSTYEQYF
TRBJ1-6	TRBV7-9	CASSLGNSPLHF
TRBJ1-1	TRBV6-4	CASYPGQGRNTEAFF
TRBJ1-2	TRBV19	CASSIPPAGGYTF
TRBJ1-1	TRBV19	CASSTGQRNTEAFF
TRBJ2-7	TRBV10-3	CAISEVNEQYF
TRBJ1-6	TRBV7-2	CASSLVSRGNSPLHF
TRBJ1-1	TRBV7-2	CASSLVTGLNTEAFF
TRBJ2-7	TRBV7-9	CASSPETWAGGYEQYF
TRBJ2-7	TRBV5-5	CASSHGQAYEQYF
TRBJ2-1	TRBV6-1	CASSDQTGGAGEQFF
TRBJ2-3	TRBV7-3	CASSQRMGSTDTQYF
TRBJ2-2	TRBV11-2	CASSLTTANTGELFF
TRBJ2-7	TRBV20-1	CSASSSYEQYF
TRBJ1-2	TRBV14	CASSPTGASNYGYTF
TRBJ2-7	TRBV18	CASSRGGTTYEQYF
TRBJ2-5	TRBV6-1	CASSEGFGADSFQETQYF
TRBJ2-1	TRBV10-1	CASSKDNEQFF
TRBJ2-7	TRBV7-2	CASSWDRGGRYEQYF
TRBJ2-7	TRBV7-6	CASSLFRDRDFYEQYF
TRBJ2-7	TRBV21-1	CASSKTLIFSDEQYF
TRBJ2-1	TRBV6-1	CASSEGTGAYNEQFF
TRBJ2-7	TRBV28	CASSQDYEQYF
TRBJ1-2	TRBV5-6	CASSPPSQGQSGYTF
TRBJ2-3	TRBV28	CASRGTSGRTSTDTQYF
TRBJ2-7	TRBV18	CASSPGGGYEQYF
TRBJ2-3	TRBV4-3	CASSQRSPRGGATDTQYF
TRBJ1-6	TRBV2	CASSPRSSYNSPLHF
TRBJ2-7	TRBV28	CASLGRSYEQYF
TRBJ1-2	TRBV3-1/TRBV3-2	CASSQEGDSLYGYTF
TRBJ1-2	TRBV29-1	CSVEEEGRSGYTF
TRBJ2-7	TRBV13	CASSLVQSSAGKGTYEQYF
TRBJ1-1	TRBV12-3/TRBV12-4	CAVTGTANTEAFF
TRBJ2-7	TRBV13	CASSFTGGVDEQYF
TRBJ1-1	TRBV7-9	CASSRGQGGTEAFF
TRBJ2-3	TRBV3-1/TRBV3-2	CASSPPGGPTDTQYF
TRBJ2-3	TRBV5-1	CASSEGTSGPTDTQYF
TRBJ2-3	TRBV12-5	CASGLVAATAGYGTDTQYF
TRBJ2-1	TRBV29-1	CSVDRGEQFF
TRBJ2-5	TRBV20-1	CSARGETQYF
TRBJ2-1	TRBV7-3	CASSLWGTGREQFF
TRBJ2-3	TRBV15	CATSRLGGRDTDTQYF
TRBJ1-6	TRBV6-2/TRBV6-3	CASSYWGRNDSPLHF
TRBJ2-5	TRBV27	CASREDRGPQETQYF